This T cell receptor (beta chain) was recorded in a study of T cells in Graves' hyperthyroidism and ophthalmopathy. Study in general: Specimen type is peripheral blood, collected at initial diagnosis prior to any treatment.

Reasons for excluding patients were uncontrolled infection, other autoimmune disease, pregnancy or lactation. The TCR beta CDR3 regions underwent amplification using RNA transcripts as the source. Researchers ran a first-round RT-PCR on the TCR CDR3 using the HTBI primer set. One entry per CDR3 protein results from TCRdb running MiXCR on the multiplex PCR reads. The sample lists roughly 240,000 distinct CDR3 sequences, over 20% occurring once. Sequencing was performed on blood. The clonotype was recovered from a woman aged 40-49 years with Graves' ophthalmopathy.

Written as DNA, the CDR3 is TGTGCCAGCAGCTTCCGTTCGAGCGGTGGAGAGACCCAGTACTTC. It encodes CASSFRSSGGETQYF. V gene TRBV11-2 combines with J gene TRBJ2-5; D is perhaps TRBD2 (5 bases). The CDR3 spans 15 residues. Germline assignment: CDR1 SGHAT and CDR2 FQNNGV. Trimming removed 3 bases at V and 4 bases at J, with 15 bases between. Full variable domain (rest looked up from reference TRBV11-2 and TRBJ2-5): EAGVAQSPRYKIIEKRQSVAFWCNPISGHATLYWYQQILGQGPKLLIQFQNNGVVDDSQLPKDRFSAERLKGVDSTLKIQPAKLEDSAVYLCASSFRSSGGETQYFGPGTRLLVL.